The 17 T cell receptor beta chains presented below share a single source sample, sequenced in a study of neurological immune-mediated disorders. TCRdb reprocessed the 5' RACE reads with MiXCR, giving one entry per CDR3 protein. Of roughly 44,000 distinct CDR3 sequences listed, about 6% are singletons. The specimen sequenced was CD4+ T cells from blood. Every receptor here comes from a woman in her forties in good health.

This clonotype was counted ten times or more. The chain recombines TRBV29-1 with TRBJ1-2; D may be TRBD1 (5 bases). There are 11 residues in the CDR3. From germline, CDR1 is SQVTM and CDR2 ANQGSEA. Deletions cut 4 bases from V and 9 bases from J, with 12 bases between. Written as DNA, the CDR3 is TGCAGCGTTGCGAGCAGGGATAGCTACACCTTC. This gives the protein CSVASRDSYTF.

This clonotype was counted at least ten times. CDR3 region: CASSRASGSSDTQYF. The CDR3 DNA reads TGTGCCAGCAGCCGCGCTAGCGGGAGCTCAGATACGCAGTATTTT. This chain connects TRBV7-2 to TRBJ2-3; 10 bases map to TRBD2. The CDR3 covers 15 residues. Looked up from germline, CDR1 is SGHTA and CDR2 is FQGNSA. J lost 4 bases, V lost 5 bases, and 6 bases had no gene match.

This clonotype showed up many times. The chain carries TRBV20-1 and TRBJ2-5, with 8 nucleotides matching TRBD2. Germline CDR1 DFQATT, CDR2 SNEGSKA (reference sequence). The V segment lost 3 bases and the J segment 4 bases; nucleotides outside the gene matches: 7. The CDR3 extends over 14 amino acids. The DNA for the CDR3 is TGCAGTGCTAGTAAAGCGGGAGCGCGAGAGACCCAGTACTTC. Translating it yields CSASKAGARETQYF.

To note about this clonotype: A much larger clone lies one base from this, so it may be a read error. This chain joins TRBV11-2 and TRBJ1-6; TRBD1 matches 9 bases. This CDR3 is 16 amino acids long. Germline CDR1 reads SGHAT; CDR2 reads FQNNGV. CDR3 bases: TGTGCCAGCAGGCGAGGGACAGGGCGATTGAGTTCACCCATCCACTTT. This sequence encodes CASRRGTGRLSSPIHF.

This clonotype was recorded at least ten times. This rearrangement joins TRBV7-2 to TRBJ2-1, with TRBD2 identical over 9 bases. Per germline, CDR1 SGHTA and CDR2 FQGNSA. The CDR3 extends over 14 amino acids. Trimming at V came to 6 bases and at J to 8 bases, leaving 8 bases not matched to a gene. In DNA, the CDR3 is TGTGCCAGCAGTTTCGGGACTAGCTTTTATGAGCAGTTCTTC. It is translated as CASSFGTSFYEQFF.

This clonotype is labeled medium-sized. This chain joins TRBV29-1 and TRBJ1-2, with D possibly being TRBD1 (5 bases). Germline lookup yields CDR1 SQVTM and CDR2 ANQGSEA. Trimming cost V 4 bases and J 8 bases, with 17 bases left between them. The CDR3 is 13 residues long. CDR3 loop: CSVAEGRVNGYTF. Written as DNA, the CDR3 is TGCAGCGTTGCAGAGGGCAGGGTAAACGGCTACACCTTC.

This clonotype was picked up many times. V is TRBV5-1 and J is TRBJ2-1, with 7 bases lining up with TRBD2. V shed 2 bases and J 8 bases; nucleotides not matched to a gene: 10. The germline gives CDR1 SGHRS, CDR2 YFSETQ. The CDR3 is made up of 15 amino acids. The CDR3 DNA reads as TGCGCCAGCAGCTTTTGGACGGGAAGCGGGGATGAGCAGTTCTTC. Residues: CASSFWTGSGDEQFF.

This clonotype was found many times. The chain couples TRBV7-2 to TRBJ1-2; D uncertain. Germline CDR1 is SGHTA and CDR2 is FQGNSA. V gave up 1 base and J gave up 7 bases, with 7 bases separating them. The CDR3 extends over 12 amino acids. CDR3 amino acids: CASSLGGGGYTF. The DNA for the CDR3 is TGTGCCAGCAGCTTAGGCGGAGGTGGCTACACCTTC.

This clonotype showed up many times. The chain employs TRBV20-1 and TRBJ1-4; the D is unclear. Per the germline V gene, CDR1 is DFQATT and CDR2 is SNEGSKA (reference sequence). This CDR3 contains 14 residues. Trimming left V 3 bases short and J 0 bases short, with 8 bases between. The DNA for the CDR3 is TGCAGTGCTAGTTCCGTGGCAACTAATGAAAAACTGTTTTTT. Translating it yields CSASSVATNEKLFF.

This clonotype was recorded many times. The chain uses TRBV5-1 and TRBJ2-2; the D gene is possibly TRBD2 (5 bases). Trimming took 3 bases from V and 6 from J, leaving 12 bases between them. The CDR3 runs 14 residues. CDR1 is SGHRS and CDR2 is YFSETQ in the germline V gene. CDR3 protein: CASSWEGSPGELFF. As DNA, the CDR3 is TGCGCCAGCAGCTGGGAAGGGAGCCCCGGGGAGCTGTTTTTT.

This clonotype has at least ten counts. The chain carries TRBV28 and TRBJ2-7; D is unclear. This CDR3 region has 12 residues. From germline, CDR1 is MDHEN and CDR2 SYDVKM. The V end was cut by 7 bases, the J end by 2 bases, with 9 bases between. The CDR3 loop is CASNSDTYEQYF. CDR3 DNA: TGTGCCAGCAATTCCGACACCTACGAGCAGTACTTC.

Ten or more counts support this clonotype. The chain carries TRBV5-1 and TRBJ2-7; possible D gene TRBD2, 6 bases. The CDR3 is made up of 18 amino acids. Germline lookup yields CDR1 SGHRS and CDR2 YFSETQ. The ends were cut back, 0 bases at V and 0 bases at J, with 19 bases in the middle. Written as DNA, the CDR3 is TGCGCCAGCAGCTTGGTCACCCCGGTCCGGGGGAACTCCTACGAGCAGTACTTC. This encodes CASSLVTPVRGNSYEQYF.

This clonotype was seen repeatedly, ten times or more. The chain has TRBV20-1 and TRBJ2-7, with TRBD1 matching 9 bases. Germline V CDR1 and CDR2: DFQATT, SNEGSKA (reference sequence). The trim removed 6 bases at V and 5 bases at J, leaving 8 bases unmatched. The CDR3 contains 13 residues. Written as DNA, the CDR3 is TGCAGTGCGCCTGGGGACAGGGCGGACGAGCAGTACTTC. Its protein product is CSAPGDRADEQYF.

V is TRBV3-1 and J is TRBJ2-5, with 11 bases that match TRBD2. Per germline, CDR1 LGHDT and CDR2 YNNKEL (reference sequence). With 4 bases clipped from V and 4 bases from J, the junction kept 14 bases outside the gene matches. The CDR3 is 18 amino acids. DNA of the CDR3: TGTGCCAGCAGCCTGACGGTGGGACCCCTAGCGGGGGGAGAGACCCAGTACTTC. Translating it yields CASSLTVGPLAGGETQYF.

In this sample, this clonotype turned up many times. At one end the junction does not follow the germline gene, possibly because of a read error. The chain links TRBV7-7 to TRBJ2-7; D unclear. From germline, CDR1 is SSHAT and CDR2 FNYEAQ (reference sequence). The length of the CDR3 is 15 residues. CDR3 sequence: CASSSYGGSSYEQYF. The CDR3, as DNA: TGTGCTAGCAGCTCCTACGGTGGCAGCTCCTACGAGCAGTACTTC. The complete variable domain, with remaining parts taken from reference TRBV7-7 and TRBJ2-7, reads GAGVSQSPRYKVTKRGQDVTLRCDPISSHATLYWYQQALGQGPEFLTYFNYEAQPDKSGLPSDRFSAERPEGSISTLTIQRTEQRDSAMYRCASSSYGGSSYEQYFGPGTRLTVT.

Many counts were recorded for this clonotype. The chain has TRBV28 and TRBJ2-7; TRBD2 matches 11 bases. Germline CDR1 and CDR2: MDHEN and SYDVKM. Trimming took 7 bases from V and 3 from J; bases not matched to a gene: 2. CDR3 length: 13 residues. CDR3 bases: TGTGCCAGCATACTAGCGGGGGACTACGAGCAGTACTTC. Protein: CASILAGDYEQYF. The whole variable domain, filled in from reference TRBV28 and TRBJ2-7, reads DVKVTQSSRYLVKRTGEKVFLECVQDMDHENMFWYRQDPGLGLRLIYFSYDVKMKEKGDIPEGYSVSREKKERFSLILESASTNQTSMYLCASILAGDYEQYFGPGTRLTVT.

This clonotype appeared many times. The CDR3, as DNA: TGCAGCGTCAAGAGCCCCACTAGCGGGAGAGGGGGCGGCACAGATACGCAGTATTTT. Protein sequence: CSVKSPTSGRGGGTDTQYF. The genes are TRBV29-1 and TRBJ2-3; 11 bases are a match to TRBD2. V trimming: 6 bases; J trimming: 1 base; junction bases outside the gene matches: 18. Germline CDR1 reads SQVTM; CDR2 reads ANQGSEA. The CDR3 spans 19 residues.